What follows are 5 T cell receptor beta chains derived from one specimen sequenced in a study of CD8+ T cells in alopecia areata. Following extraction, RNA underwent reverse transcription to cDNA, which served as the sequencing template. The protocol was immunoSEQ multiplex PCR, while the TCRdb copy is restricted to in-frame clones and leaves out a portion. The data hold 100,000 to 150,000 clones, with approximately 49% observed a single time. The specimen comprised CD8+ T cells sorted from blood, sampled at week 0. These receptor sequences come from a human donor with alopecia areata.

The rearrangement uses TRBV7-9 and TRBJ2-3; 9 nucleotides match TRBD1. V was clipped by 5 bases and J by 1 base; unmatched bases: 4. The CDR3 is made up of 15 amino acids. Germline CDR1 reads SEHNR; CDR2 reads FQNEAQ (reference sequence). The CDR3 spells CASSPTGGGTDTQYF. The CDR3 nucleotides read TGTGCCAGCAGCCCAACAGGGGGCGGCACAGATACGCAGTATTTT.

This clone was found many times. V is TRBV11-2 and J is TRBJ2-7; 11 bases agree with TRBD2. Germline V CDR1 and CDR2: SGHAT, FQNNGV. The trim removed 2 bases at V and 6 bases at J, leaving 12 bases unmatched. This CDR3 is built from 17 residues. CDR3 sequence (DNA): TGTGCCAGCAGCTTAAGGATGGGACTAGCGGTGGGGGGCGAGCAGTACTTC. Its protein is CASSLRMGLAVGGEQYF.

The rearrangement links TRBV2 to TRBJ2-1, with TRBD1 as a possible D gene (5 bases). The V and J ends lost 1 base and 7 bases respectively, with 17 bases between them. Germline CDR1 SNHLY, CDR2 FYNNEI. This CDR3 has 16 residues. The CDR3 nucleotides read TGTGCCAGCAGTGAAGTTATCAGGGCAGTGGAAAATGAGCAGTTCTTC. Amino acids: CASSEVIRAVENEQFF.

This clone has only a few counts. The chain combines TRBV7-2 with TRBJ2-7; the D is unclear. The CDR3 has 15 amino acids. Germline CDR1 reads SGHTA; CDR2 reads FQGNSA. V was clipped by 1 base and J by 0 bases, with 10 bases between them. CDR3 residues: CASSLGSFGSYEQYF. The CDR3 region has the DNA TGTGCCAGCAGCTTAGGCAGTTTTGGCTCCTACGAGCAGTACTTC.

This clone was recorded only once. The CDR3 DNA sequence: TGTGCCAGCAGCTTGGTCGAGAATGAGCAGTTCTTC. Its protein product is CASSLVENEQFF. The chain uses TRBV5-4 and TRBJ2-1; D remains unclear. Germline V lookup: CDR1 SGHNT, CDR2 YYREEE (reference sequence). The V gene lost 0 bases and the J gene lost 7 bases, with 5 bases spanning the gap. The CDR3 is 12 residues long.